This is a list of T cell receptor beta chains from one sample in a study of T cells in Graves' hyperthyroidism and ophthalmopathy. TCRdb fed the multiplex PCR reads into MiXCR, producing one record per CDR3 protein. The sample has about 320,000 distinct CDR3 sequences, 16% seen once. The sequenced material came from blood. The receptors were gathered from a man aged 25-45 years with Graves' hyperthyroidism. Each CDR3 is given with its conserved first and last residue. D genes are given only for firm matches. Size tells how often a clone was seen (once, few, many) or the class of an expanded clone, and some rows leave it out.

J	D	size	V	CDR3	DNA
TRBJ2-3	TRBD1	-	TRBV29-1	CSVVPSGQGGDPQYF	TGCAGCGTTGTGCCCTCGGGACAGGGGGGCGACCCGCAGTATTTT
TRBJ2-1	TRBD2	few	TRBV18	CASSPPGLAGLSEQFF	TGTGCCAGCTCACCACCGGGACTAGCGGGATTAAGTGAGCAGTTCTTC
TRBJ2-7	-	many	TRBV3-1	CASSQRVGSYEQYF	TGTGCCAGCAGCCAACGGGTCGGGAGTTACGAGCAGTACTTC
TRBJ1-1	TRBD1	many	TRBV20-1	CSATRRDRGPEAFF	TGCAGTGCCACACGCCGGGACAGGGGTCCTGAAGCTTTCTTT
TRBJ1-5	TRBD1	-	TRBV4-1	CASSQGTGDNQPQHF	TGCGCCAGCAGCCAAGGGACAGGGGACAATCAGCCCCAGCATTTT
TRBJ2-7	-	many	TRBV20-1	CSAIQDTYEQYF	TGCAGTGCTATACAGGATACCTACGAGCAGTACTTC
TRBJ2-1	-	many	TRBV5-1	CASSVLGLGNFNEQFF	TGCGCCAGCAGCGTGCTCGGTCTAGGGAATTTCAATGAGCAGTTCTTC
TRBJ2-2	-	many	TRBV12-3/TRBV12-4	CASSPGPSHTGELFF	TGTGCCAGCAGTCCCGGGCCCTCGCACACCGGGGAGCTGTTTTTT
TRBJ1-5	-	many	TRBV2	CATPYGVGDQPQHF	TGTGCCACCCCATACGGGGTGGGCGATCAGCCCCAGCATTTT
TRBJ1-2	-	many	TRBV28	CASSWVGTDGYTF	TGTGCCAGCAGTTGGGTCGGGACGGATGGCTACACCTTC
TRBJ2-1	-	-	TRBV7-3	CASSDDSGYANEQFF	TGTGCCAGCAGCGACGATAGCGGTTATGCAAATGAGCAGTTCTTC
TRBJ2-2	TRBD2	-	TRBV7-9	CASADGGTGELFF	TGTGCCAGCGCCGACGGGGGGACCGGGGAGCTGTTTTTT
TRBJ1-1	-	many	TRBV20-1	CSARGGASEAFF	TGCAGTGCTAGGGGGGGGGCTTCTGAAGCTTTCTTT
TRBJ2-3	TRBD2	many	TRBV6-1	CASREMRTSGSVTDTQYF	TGTGCCAGCAGAGAAATGAGGACTAGCGGGAGTGTCACAGATACGCAGTATTTT
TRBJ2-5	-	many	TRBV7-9	CASSLAPGTLFQETQYF	TGTGCCAGCAGCTTAGCCCCAGGGACGTTATTCCAAGAGACCCAGTACTTC
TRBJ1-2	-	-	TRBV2	CASHRVRRGYTF	TGTGCCAGCCACAGGGTTCGACGAGGCTACACCTTC
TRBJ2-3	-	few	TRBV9	CASSVGSVSTTDTQYF	TGTGCCAGCAGCGTGGGGAGCGTCTCTACCACAGATACGCAGTATTTT
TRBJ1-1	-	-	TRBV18	CASSPGTDRNTEAFF	TGTGCCAGCTCACCAGGAACGGACAGGAACACTGAAGCTTTCTTT
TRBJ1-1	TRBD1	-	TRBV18	CASSPNTGGTEAFF	TGTGCCAGCTCACCAAATACAGGGGGCACTGAAGCTTTCTTT
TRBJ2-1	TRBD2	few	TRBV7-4	CASSLGAGGGYEQFF	TGTGCCAGCAGCTTAGGGGCGGGAGGCGGCTATGAGCAGTTCTTC
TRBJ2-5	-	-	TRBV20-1	CSAIKYQETQYF	TGCAGTGCCATAAAATACCAAGAGACCCAGTACTTC
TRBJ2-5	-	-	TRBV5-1	CASSWGQGQETQYF	TGCGCCAGCAGCTGGGGACAAGGACAAGAGACCCAGTACTTC
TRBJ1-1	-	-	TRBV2	CASSDLWPGTEAFF	TGTGCCAGCAGTGATTTGTGGCCGGGCACTGAAGCTTTCTTT
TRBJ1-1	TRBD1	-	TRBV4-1	CASSQGQGAAEAFF	TGCGCCAGCAGCCAAGGACAGGGGGCCGCTGAAGCTTTCTTT